This note documents a single T cell receptor beta chain sequence. Its antigen remains undetermined. No base quality values were provided; no much bigger clone lies one nucleotide off. Unmatched junction bases come to 7, with V trimmed by 9 bases and J by 6 bases. Counted from cysteine to phenylalanine, this CDR3 has 13 amino acids. The only DNA kept is the CDR3, 39 bases in frame from the first base. CDR1 and CDR2, per the germline V gene (reference sequence), are MNHEY and SMNVEV. The donors were 40 or so Caucasian individuals from Russia, aged 6 to 90 years, who were systemically healthy. About 9.8 milliliters of peripheral blood were drawn from each donor into EDTA-treated Vacutainer tubes. PBMCs were isolated by Ficoll-Paque density-gradient centrifugation, with at least 6 million obtained per sample. Total RNA, at least 6 micrograms per sample, was extracted from PBMCs with Trizol reagent. The percentages of naive CD45RAhigh/CD27high T cells were determined by flow cytometry on a PBMC aliquot from every donor.

This entry belongs to a study of blood T cells in healthy people across ages (dated by TCRdb to between 2015 and 2016). Looking at the study overall: In model experiments, template switching captured about one uniquely barcoded TCR beta cDNA molecule for every two T cells. The study measured age-related changes in TCR beta repertoire diversity using deep sequencing normalized with unique cDNA molecular identifiers. Donors were grouped into four age groups: young (average 16 years), middle-aged (about 38), aged (approximately 58) and long-lived (around 80). To avoid experimental bias, donors of different ages were distributed randomly across sequencing lanes. Two additional independent replicas of 1 million unique cDNA reads from the same blood draw were analyzed for two donors (one aged 18 to 29 and one aged 80 or older). Results and caveats for the whole study, not just this receptor: Total diversity estimates from one million sequenced T cells were considered lower bounds and underestimates. Compared with the aged group, the long-lived group had more naive CD4+ T cells, fewer expanded clones and increased TCR diversity, a pattern suggesting age selection. As age increased, observed TCR beta diversity per million T cells dropped in a roughly linear way, and a significant reduction was already evident by age 40. Conclusive comparison of naive and antigen-experienced compartments was prevented by the profiling of bulk unsorted PBMCs. Observed TCR beta diversity correlated strongly with the percentage of naive T cells measured by flow cytometry. Because donor CMV infection status was unknown, age-related changes in expanded clonotypes were potentially confounded.

The library was obtained by 5' RACE. The instrument was an Illumina HiSeq 2500. The second PCR ran for roughly 7 to 11 cycles and used a J-beta primer mix along with a sample-barcoded 5' primer. A template-switch 5' adaptor carrying 12 random nucleotides introduced a unique molecular identifier onto each TCR beta cDNA molecule. Each sample yielded at least 2.5 million CDR3-containing paired-end reads. The Mint cDNA synthesis kit, primed by a TRBC-specific oligonucleotide, was used to synthesize first-strand cDNA from all RNA. All cDNA was treated with uracil-DNA glycosylase and then went through a first 18-cycle PCR with the universal primers M1SS and BC2_uni_R. Concerning the study's data processing: Each sample was normalized by randomly selecting 1 million high-quality reads, each carrying a distinct molecular identifier. Instead of being binned into consensus sequences, reads with shared molecular identifiers were discarded. CDR3 identification, clonotype clustering and error correction used MiTCR with a Q25 quality threshold and the strictest error-elimination algorithm. A nonparametric unseen species model with Euler transformation was used to estimate a lower bound on total TCR beta diversity. TCRdb reworked the public reads: Q25 trimming with fastp, MiXCR clone assembly, productive beta chains retained. Entries are consolidated by CDR3 protein sequence, retaining the most common genes and DNA. These V and J calls rely on TCRdb rather than the paper's analysis. The sample has 650,000 to 700,000 distinct CDR3 sequences on record, roughly half of them singletons. The ten largest clones add up to 13% of the sample.

This receptor was identified in an elderly woman in good health. The sample comprised blood. The chain uses TRBV27 and TRBJ1-1; 10 middle bases align to TRBD1. The encoded CDR3 is CASSRQGAPEAFF. Read as DNA, the sequence is TGTGCCAGTTCAAGACAGGGGGCGCCTGAAGCTTTCTTT.